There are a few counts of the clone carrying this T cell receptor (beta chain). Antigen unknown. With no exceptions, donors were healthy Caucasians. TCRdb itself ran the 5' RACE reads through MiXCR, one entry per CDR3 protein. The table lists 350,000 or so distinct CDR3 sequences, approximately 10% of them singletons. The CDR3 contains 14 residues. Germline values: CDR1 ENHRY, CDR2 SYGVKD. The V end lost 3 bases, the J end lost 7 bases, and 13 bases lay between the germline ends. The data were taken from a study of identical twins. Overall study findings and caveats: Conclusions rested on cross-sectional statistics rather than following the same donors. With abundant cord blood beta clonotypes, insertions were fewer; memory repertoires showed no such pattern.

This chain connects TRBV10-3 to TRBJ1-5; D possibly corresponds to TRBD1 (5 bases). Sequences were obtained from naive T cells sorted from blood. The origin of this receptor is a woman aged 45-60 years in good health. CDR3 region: CAISEAAGRQPQHF. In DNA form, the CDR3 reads TGTGCCATCAGTGAAGCGGCAGGGCGACAGCCCCAGCATTTT.